Listed here are 16 T cell receptor beta chains from one sample, sequenced in a study of monozygotic twins with inflammatory bowel disease. Each CDR3 protein gets one entry in TCRdb, which reprocessed the 5' RACE reads and gives no DNA. Across more than 350,000 distinct CDR3 sequences, the top ten clones capture roughly 2.3% of the sample. The sample taken for sequencing was blood. Receptors were obtained from a human donor with ulcerative colitis or Crohn's disease, or a healthy co-twin of an affected twin (not recorded which).

This rearrangement joins TRBV28 to TRBJ1-5. This CDR3 has 15 residues. CDR1 is MDHEN and CDR2 is SYDVKM in the germline V gene. CDR3 residues: CASSLSGSSNQPQHF.

The chain couples TRBV7-3 to TRBJ2-1; TCRdb's D call, TRBD2, is unchecked because there is no DNA. The CDR3 consists of 16 residues. CDR1 SGHTA and CDR2 FQGTGA come from the germline V gene. The CDR3 is CASSPGTSGRYNEQFF.

The J gene is TRBJ2-5, the V gene TRBV28; lacking DNA, the TRBD1 call made by TCRdb goes unchecked. Germline CDR1 reads MDHEN; CDR2 reads SYDVKM. CDR3 length: 16 residues. This CDR3 reads CATTGRMGRYQETQYF.

The chain employs TRBV10-3 and TRBJ2-1; as DNA is missing, the TRBD1 call by TCRdb cannot be tested. Germline values: CDR1 ENHRY, CDR2 SYGVKD. The CDR3 is 15 residues long. This CDR3 reads CAIRRSVTGNNEQFF.

The rearrangement uses TRBV6-5 and TRBJ2-2; TCRdb's assignment of TRBD1 cannot be checked, as there is no DNA. This CDR3 has 13 amino acids. Germline-derived CDR1 and CDR2 are MNHEY and SVGAGI. CDR3 protein: CASTSGSIGELFF.

The chain recombines TRBV7-2 with TRBJ2-2; TCRdb's assignment of TRBD1 cannot be checked, as there is no DNA. CDR1 and CDR2 (germline): SGHTA, FQGNSA. The CDR3 totals 17 residues. The CDR3 spells CASSLNPPGAHTGELFF.

J is TRBJ1-3 and V is TRBV4-2. The CDR3 runs 15 residues. Germline V gene data show CDR1 as LGHNA and CDR2 as YNFKEQ. CDR3 protein: CASSRTGLSGNTIYF.

This chain uses TRBV30 with TRBJ1-5; checking the TCRdb D call of TRBD1 is not possible without DNA. The CDR3 spans 13 residues. Per germline, CDR1 GTSNPN and CDR2 SVGIG (reference sequence). The CDR3 protein is CAWNARGGQPQHF.

The chain links TRBV20-1 to TRBJ2-7. CDR1 is DFQATT and CDR2 is SNEGSKA in the germline V gene (reference sequence). The CDR3 has 11 amino acids. The CDR3 is CSARYIYEQYF.

This rearrangement joins TRBV7-9 to TRBJ2-7; TCRdb's assignment of TRBD1 cannot be checked, as there is no DNA. This CDR3 spans 16 amino acids. Per the germline V gene, CDR1 is SEHNR and CDR2 is FQNEAQ (reference sequence). The CDR3 here is CASSSGGMGPTYEQYF.

V is TRBV10-3 and J is TRBJ2-7; TCRdb selects TRBD2, and the lack of DNA leaves this call unchecked. The CDR3 totals 15 residues. In germline, CDR1 is ENHRY, CDR2 SYGVKD. CDR3 sequence: CATQGLLGRSYEQYF.

The chain has TRBV20-1 and TRBJ2-2; with no DNA, the TCRdb D assignment of TRBD1 cannot be verified. This CDR3 is built from 14 residues. Germline V gene data show CDR1 as DFQATT and CDR2 as SNEGSKA (reference sequence). The chain's CDR3 is CSAEDRGGAGELFF.

J is TRBJ2-1 and V is TRBV7-3; TCRdb's D call of TRBD2 is untestable without DNA. This CDR3 is built from 13 residues. In germline, CDR1 is SGHTA, CDR2 FQGTGA. The CDR3 protein is CASSVGTPNEQFF.

The chain joins TRBV5-1 to TRBJ2-1; TCRdb's D call, TRBD1, is unchecked because there is no DNA. The CDR3 is 15 amino acids. CDR1 and CDR2 from the germline V gene are SGHRS and YFSETQ. The CDR3 here is CAGSLDSKGGDEQFF.

The rearrangement joins TRBV7-2 to TRBJ1-5; no DNA is available, so the TRBD1 call from TCRdb remains unchecked. Looked up from germline, CDR1 is SGHTA and CDR2 is FQGNSA. The CDR3 length is 15 residues. The CDR3 sequence: CASSPRRVGNQPQHF. Full variable domain (outside the CDR3, taken from reference TRBV7-2 and TRBJ1-5): GAGVSQSPSNKVTEKGKDVELRCDPISGHTALYWYRQSLGQGLEFLIYFQGNSAPDKSGLPSDRFSAERTGGSVSTLTIQRTQQEDSAVYLCASSPRRVGNQPQHFGDGTRLSIL.

The V gene is TRBV7-9, the J gene TRBJ1-2. The germline CDR1 and CDR2 sequences are SEHNR and FQNEAQ (reference sequence). CDR3 length: 13 residues. The CDR3 spells CASSPQALRGYTF.